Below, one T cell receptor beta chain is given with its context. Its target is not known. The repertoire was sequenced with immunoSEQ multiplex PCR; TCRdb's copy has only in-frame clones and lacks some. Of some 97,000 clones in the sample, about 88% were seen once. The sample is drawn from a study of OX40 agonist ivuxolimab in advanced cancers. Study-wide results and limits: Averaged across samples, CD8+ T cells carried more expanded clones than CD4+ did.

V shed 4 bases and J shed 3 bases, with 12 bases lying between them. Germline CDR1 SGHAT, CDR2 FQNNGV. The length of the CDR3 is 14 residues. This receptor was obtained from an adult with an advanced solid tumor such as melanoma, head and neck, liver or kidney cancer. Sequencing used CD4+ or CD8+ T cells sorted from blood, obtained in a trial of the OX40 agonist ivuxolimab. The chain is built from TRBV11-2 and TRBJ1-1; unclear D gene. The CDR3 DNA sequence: TGTGCCAGCAGCTCAGATACAGACCACACTGAAGCTTTCTTT. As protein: CASSSDTDHTEAFF.